This TCR beta chain came from a study of T cell responses to AZD1222 COVID-19 vaccine. Findings and caveats of the study: Most donors were white British and more were female, and clonal diversity was possibly underestimated.

This table comes from immunoSEQ multiplex PCR, and its TCRdb copy is limited to in-frame clones, with some not included. The data contain approximately 190,000 clones, under 95% of them singletons. Of note for this clone: Its antigen is currently unknown.

The CDR3 spans 14 residues. V was trimmed by 1 base and J by 5 bases, leaving 9 bases between them. Germline values: CDR1 SEHNR, CDR2 FQNEAQ (reference sequence). The TCR originated in an adult who received the AZD1222 COVID-19 vaccine. Sequenced material: peripheral blood, taken 28 days after the second AZD1222 dose. This chain joins TRBV7-9 and TRBJ1-5; the D gene is possibly TRBD1 (5 bases). The CDR3 protein is CASSLGGYDQPQHF. The DNA for the CDR3 is TGTGCCAGCAGCTTAGGGGGGTATGATCAGCCCCAGCATTTT.